Given below is one TCR beta chain in context. This sample stems from a study of blood T cell repertoires in COVID-19. Original analysis: Reference gene primers were amplified, and this amplification served to estimate nucleated cell counts. Clones were sequenced by immunoSEQ multiplex PCR, and TCRdb holds only the in-frame ones, with some missing. V, J and clone size reflect that table, while D and trimming were determined from the DNA. Of 150,000 to 160,000 clones in the sample, 80% are singletons; the top ten hold roughly 0.52%. The germline V and J ends were trimmed by 6 bases and 1 base, with 18 bases remaining between them. The CDR3 is made up of 16 amino acids. Germline assignment: CDR1 SNHLY and CDR2 FYNNEI.

This receptor was identified in a man in his 60s with acute or convalescent COVID-19. The chain has TRBV2 and TRBJ1-2; possible D gene TRBD1, 5 bases. The sequencing sample was made of peripheral blood. The chain's CDR3 is CASSAIGRGNNYGYTF. CDR3 nucleotides: TGTGCCAGCAGCGCGATCGGGAGGGGTAATAACTATGGCTACACCTTC. The full variable domain, in which reference TRBV2 and TRBJ1-2 provide the parts outside the CDR3, is EPEVTQTPSHQVTQMGQEVILRCVPISNHLYFYWYRQILGQKVEFLVSFYNNEISEKSEIFDDQFSVERPDGSNFTLKIRSTKLEDSAMYFCASSAIGRGNNYGYTFGSGTRLTVV.